These 13 T cell receptor beta chains were sequenced from one sample in a study of cytomegalovirus exposure and HLA in healthy donors. In the PCR, 60 Vbeta and 13 Jbeta primers were used. The repertoire was sequenced with immunoSEQ multiplex PCR; TCRdb's copy has only in-frame clones and lacks some. The sample has about 100,000 clones, 65% to 75% seen once. The material sequenced was PBMCs. The receptors were gathered from a female donor in good health and CMV-seropositive.

The table lists this clone with a few counts. This chain links TRBV6-1 with TRBJ2-1; 9 bases are a match to TRBD1. CDR1 and CDR2 (germline): MNHNS, SASEGT. V shed 2 bases and J 3 bases; nucleotides not matched to a gene: 5. The CDR3 loop spans 16 amino acids. CDR3 DNA sequence: TGTGCCAGCAGTGAATATGGGACAGGGATCTACAATGAGCAGTTCTTC. Translated, it gives CASSEYGTGIYNEQFF.

The chain has TRBV28 and TRBJ1-2; tentative D call: TRBD1 (5 bases). V was clipped by 5 bases and J by 3 bases, with 16 bases between them. There are 15 residues in the CDR3. Germline V gene lookup returns CDR1 MDHEN and CDR2 SYDVKM. The CDR3 DNA follows: TGTGCCAGCAGTCCCGGAGGGGCAGGCGACTATGGCTACACCTTC. Protein sequence: CASSPGGAGDYGYTF.

This chain joins TRBV7-6 and TRBJ1-4, with a weak D call TRBD1 (5 bases). V was cut by 3 bases and J by 3 bases, with 11 bases left in between. This CDR3 comprises 15 residues. CDR1 is SGHVS, CDR2 FNYEAQ, per germline. CDR3: CASSFGWTSNEKLFF. The CDR3 nucleotides read TGTGCCAGCAGCTTTGGCTGGACATCTAATGAAAAACTGTTTTTT.

The chain is built from TRBV4-1 and TRBJ2-2; tentatively, D is TRBD2 (6 bases). Looked up from germline, CDR1 is MGHRA and CDR2 is YSYEKL. The germline V and J ends were trimmed by 0 bases and 0 bases, with 17 bases remaining between them. The CDR3 extends over 19 amino acids. The CDR3 is CASSQDVQRAYANTGELFF. Here the CDR3 DNA reads TGCGCCAGCAGCCAAGATGTCCAGCGGGCTTACGCGAACACCGGGGAGCTGTTTTTT.

The chain is built from TRBV7-2 and TRBJ2-7; no clear D gene. Germline CDR1 reads SGHTA; CDR2 reads FQGNSA. The CDR3 sequence is 15 residues long. The V end lost 1 base, the J end lost 2 bases, and 12 bases lay between the germline ends. The CDR3, as DNA: TGTGCCAGCAGCTTAGGCAGTTCATCCGCCTACGAGCAGTACTTC. It yields the protein CASSLGSSSAYEQYF.

Notes on this clone: Other DNA sequences in this sample translate to the same CDR3. V and J are TRBV5-4 and TRBJ2-5, with 14 bases matching TRBD2. TRBJ2-7 explains the end of the DNA better; the J call may be wrong. Per the germline V gene, CDR1 is SGHNT and CDR2 is YYREEE (reference sequence). The CDR3 is 18 residues long. DNA of the CDR3: TGTGCCAGCAGCTTGGGGAGGGGACTAGCGGGAGTGTCCTACGAGCAGTACTTC. Translated, it gives CASSLGRGLAGVSYEQYF.

This clone appeared a single time. The CDR3 loop is CASSGGWGVSYNEQFF. CDR3 nucleotide sequence: TGTGCCAGCAGCGGCGGGTGGGGGGTCTCCTACAATGAGCAGTTCTTC. J is TRBJ2-1 and V is TRBV9; D is perhaps TRBD2 (6 bases). The CDR3 consists of 16 residues. V gave up 3 bases and J gave up 0 bases, with 13 bases separating them. CDR1 is SGDLS, CDR2 YYNGEE, per germline.

The rearrangement links TRBV2 to TRBJ2-1, with D unclear. This CDR3 spans 14 amino acids. Trimming took off 6 bases at V and 3 bases at J, with 12 bases between the two ends. In germline, CDR1 is SNHLY, CDR2 FYNNEI. The CDR3 loop reads CASRKYTNYNEQFF. DNA of the CDR3: TGTGCCAGCAGAAAATACACCAACTACAATGAGCAGTTCTTC.

V and J are TRBV30 and TRBJ2-1; a possible D gene is TRBD1 (6 bases). This CDR3 has 20 residues. Between the trimmed V and J ends, which lost 0 bases and 2 bases, there was a span of 26 bases. In germline, CDR1 is GTSNPN, CDR2 SVGIG (reference sequence). Here the CDR3 reads CAWSVYVLGGVDSPYNEQFF. The CDR3 nucleotides are TGTGCCTGGAGTGTGTATGTCTTAGGGGGAGTCGATAGCCCCTACAATGAGCAGTTCTTC.

For this clone: The CDR3 carries no conserved terminal phenylalanine or tryptophan, so it likely arises from a read error. The V gene is TRBV7-9, the J gene TRBJ2-6, with a possible D match to TRBD2 (6 bases). CDR3 length equals 17 residues. Per germline, CDR1 SEHNR and CDR2 FQNEAQ (reference sequence). Trimming took 5 bases from V and 0 from J, leaving 14 bases between them. The CDR3: CASSRGCQVSGANVLTV. For the CDR3, the DNA is TGTGCCAGCAGCCGGGGGTGTCAGGTCTCTGGGGCCAACGTCCTGACTGTC.

This clone was observed a few times. J is TRBJ1-2 and V is TRBV7-2, with D hard to call. The CDR3 runs 14 residues. Germline lookup yields CDR1 SGHTA and CDR2 FQGNSA. Between the trimmed V and J ends, which lost 1 base and 3 bases, there was a span of 9 bases. DNA for the CDR3: TGTGCCAGCAGCTTAGGTGGCAGATACTATGGCTACACCTTC. Protein: CASSLGGRYYGYTF.

This chain uses TRBV4-3 with TRBJ1-1, with D perhaps matching TRBD1 (6 bases). Germline CDR1 reads LGHNA; CDR2 reads YSLEER. Trimming removed 2 bases at V and 4 bases at J, with 14 bases between. CDR3 length: 15 amino acids. CDR3 nucleotide sequence: TGCGCCAGCAGCCAATTCTTCCGACAGGCCACTGAAGCTTTCTTT. Protein: CASSQFFRQATEAFF.

This clone occurred a few times. This chain links TRBV7-8 with TRBJ2-2; perhaps TRBD1 as D (5 bases). V lost 4 bases and J 6 bases, leaving 12 bases between the germline ends. The CDR3 is 14 amino acids. The germline CDR1 and CDR2 sequences are SGHVS and FQNEAQ. This CDR3 is CASSSDTRAGELFF. The DNA for the CDR3 is TGTGCCAGCAGCTCAGATACCAGGGCCGGGGAGCTGTTTTTT.